The 5 T cell receptor beta chains listed next were all sequenced from one sample in a study of T-cell memory formation after mild COVID-19. TCRdb ran MiXCR on the 5' RACE reads and lists one entry per CDR3 protein. This sample has 200,000 to 250,000 distinct CDR3 sequences, with around a tenth found just once. Material: PBMCs or a T cell subset sorted from them (not recorded which). The receptors were sampled from a man aged 18 to 30 who had mild COVID-19 (a few samples of this study predate the infection). Cell type and time point are not known.

The chain couples TRBV5-1 to TRBJ2-1; 8 nucleotides line up with TRBD1. The CDR3 loop spans 15 amino acids. Germline V gene lookup returns CDR1 SGHRS and CDR2 YFSETQ. Losses at the gene ends were 2 bases for V and 8 bases for J; bases not matched to a gene: 9. CDR3 nucleotides: TGCGCCAGCAGCTTCACGACAGGGGCCTGGGATGAGCAGTTCTTC. Amino acids: CASSFTTGAWDEQFF. Full variable domain (missing parts from reference TRBV5-1 and TRBJ2-1): KAGVTQTPRYLIKTRGQQVTLSCSPISGHRSVSWYQQTPGQGLQFLFEYFSETQRNKGNFPGRFSGRQFSNSRSEMNVSTLELGDSALYLCASSFTTGAWDEQFFGPGTRLTVL.

The V gene is TRBV2, the J gene TRBJ2-3; possibly TRBD1 or TRBD2 for D (6 bases each). The CDR3 totals 15 residues. Per the germline V gene, CDR1 is SNHLY and CDR2 is FYNNEI. Trimming shortened V by 4 bases and J by 1 base, and 12 bases separated the two germline ends. The CDR3 bases are TGTGCCAGCAGTGTAGGAGGGGGGCGCACAGATACGCAGTATTTT. This sequence encodes CASSVGGGRTDTQYF.

This clonotype came up a few times. This chain connects TRBV6-2 or TRBV6-3 to TRBJ2-2; TRBD2 aligns across 8 bases. Germline V CDR1 and CDR2: MNHEY, SVGEGT. The CDR3 is made up of 15 amino acids. The trim removed 7 bases at V and 5 bases at J, leaving 9 bases unmatched. This CDR3 is CASIAERGYTGELFF. CDR3 sequence (DNA): TGTGCCAGCATCGCCGAGCGGGGGTATACCGGGGAGCTGTTTTTT.

J is TRBJ2-7 and V is TRBV4-1; tentative D call: TRBD1 (5 bases). With 6 bases removed from V and 0 bases from J, the gap between germline ends came to 18 bases. Germline loops: CDR1 MGHRA, CDR2 YSYEKL. The CDR3 sequence is 16 residues long. DNA of the CDR3: TGCGCCAGCAGACCACGTAGGGTAGGGGCCTCCTACGAGCAGTACTTC. Translation: CASRPRRVGASYEQYF.

This clonotype was picked up many times. This sequence joins TRBV20-1 and TRBJ2-7, with D hard to call. V lost 6 bases, J lost 2 bases, and 17 bases lay in between. The CDR3 sequence is 14 residues long. The germline V gene has CDR1 DFQATT and CDR2 SNEGSKA (reference sequence). The DNA for the CDR3 is TGCAGTGCGATGAATTATATGCTACCCTACGAGCAGTACGTC. Its translation: CSAMNYMLPYEQYV.